This TCR beta chain was profiled in a study of cytomegalovirus exposure and HLA in healthy donors. Vbeta (60) and Jbeta (13) primers were used in the PCR. Generated by immunoSEQ multiplex PCR, the TCRdb table keeps only in-frame clones and is missing some. Seen here are more than 100,000 clones, approximately 90% observed once, and the top ten hold roughly 5.2%. Trimming at V came to 5 bases and at J to 8 bases, leaving 8 bases not matched to a gene. The CDR3 consists of 15 residues. CDR1 and CDR2 (germline): MGHRA, YSYEKL. Comment on this clone: The antigen is not known.

Study conclusions and caveats: Owing to their indistinguishability, certain V segments, notably TRBV6-2 and TRBV6-3, were excluded. As a later analysis showed, a missense DCLRE1C variant was linked to trimming of TCR beta V- and J-genes. An apparent linkage of common viral pathogens to several of the most significant clusters emerged in a later analysis. A prior analysis recorded that most TCR beta V segments were productive about 87% or about 30% of the time.

This receptor was obtained from a woman aged 25-40 years in good health and CMV-seronegative. Sequenced input: PBMCs. This chain joins TRBV4-1 and TRBJ1-4; TRBD1 aligns across 10 bases. CDR3: CASSKGTGEVEKLFF. For the CDR3, the DNA is TGCGCCAGCAGCAAGGGGACAGGGGAAGTCGAAAAACTGTTTTTT.